One and the same sample provided the 9 T cell receptor beta chains below, sequenced in a study of blood T cell repertoires in COVID-19. Measured with immunoSEQ multiplex PCR; TCRdb has only the in-frame clones, and not every one. This table holds fewer than 80,000 clones, about nine tenths found once. Sequencing was done on a sample of peripheral blood. Source of these receptors: a human donor in a cohort sampled during active COVID-19.

The chain couples TRBV6-1 to TRBJ1-2; D is undetermined. CDR3 length: 12 residues. Germline loops: CDR1 MNHNS, CDR2 SASEGT. The V end lost 0 bases, the J end lost 4 bases, and 3 bases lay between the germline ends. CDR3 loop: CASSEAFYGYTF. As DNA, the CDR3 is TGTGCCAGCAGTGAAGCCTTCTATGGCTACACCTTC.

The chain couples TRBV16 to TRBJ2-1; 10 nucleotides align to TRBD2. The V and J ends lost 0 bases and 8 bases, in that order; junction bases with no gene match: 4. The CDR3 consists of 15 residues. The V gene's germline CDR1 is KGHSY and CDR2 FQNENV. CDR3 amino acids: CASSQSPSGGDEQFF. CDR3 in DNA: TGTGCCAGCAGCCAATCGCCCAGCGGGGGGGATGAGCAGTTCTTC. Looking up the rest from reference TRBV16 and TRBJ2-1 gives the full variable domain: GEEVAQTPKHLVRGEGQKAKLYCAPIKGHSYVFWYQQVLKNEFKFLISFQNENVFDETGMPKERFSAKCLPNSPCSLEIQATKLEDSAVYFCASSQSPSGGDEQFFGPGTRLTVL.

The rearrangement joins TRBV29-1 to TRBJ2-5; 14 nucleotides align to TRBD2. V gave up 4 bases and J gave up 5 bases; unmatched junction bases: 0. Germline CDR1 SQVTM, CDR2 ANQGSEA. The CDR3 loop spans 13 amino acids. Here the CDR3 reads CSVGTSGGETQYF. CDR3 nucleotides: TGCAGCGTTGGGACTAGCGGGGGGGAGACCCAGTACTTC.

The V and J genes are TRBV5-1 and TRBJ2-6, with D possibly being TRBD2 (6 bases). This CDR3 has 18 amino acids. V lost 4 bases to trimming and J lost 0 bases, with 17 bases between them. CDR1 is SGHRS, CDR2 YFSETQ, per germline. CDR3 amino acids: CASSLSGGDNSGANVLTF. The CDR3 DNA follows: TGCGCCAGCAGCCTTTCCGGGGGAGATAACTCTGGGGCCAACGTCCTGACTTTC. Using reference TRBV5-1 and TRBJ2-6 for the parts outside the CDR3, the full variable domain is KAGVTQTPRYLIKTRGQQVTLSCSPISGHRSVSWYQQTPGQGLQFLFEYFSETQRNKGNFPGRFSGRQFSNSRSEMNVSTLELGDSALYLCASSLSGGDNSGANVLTFGAGSRLTVL.

The chain is built from TRBV2 and TRBJ1-1; D possibly corresponds to TRBD1 (6 bases). Germline V CDR1 and CDR2: SNHLY, FYNNEI. The CDR3 loop spans 17 amino acids. Trimming removed 3 bases at V and 2 bases at J, with 19 bases between. The CDR3 reads CASSDPPFGQRNTEAFF. CDR3 in DNA: TGTGCCAGCAGTGACCCCCCTTTCGGACAGCGAAACACTGAAGCTTTCTTT.

The rearrangement links TRBV7-8 to TRBJ2-7; D possibly corresponds to TRBD2 (5 bases). There are 13 residues in the CDR3. V was shortened by 3 bases and J by 7 bases, with 13 bases between the two germline ends. Per germline, CDR1 SGHVS and CDR2 FQNEAQ. The chain's CDR3 is CASSLRIRGEQYF. CDR3 bases: TGTGCCAGCAGCTTGCGAATACGGGGTGAGCAGTACTTC.

The chain links TRBV28 to TRBJ2-1; TRBD2 aligns across 11 bases. The CDR3 has 16 amino acids. V lost 2 bases, J lost 9 bases, and 9 bases stayed unmatched. Germline V gene data show CDR1 as MDHEN and CDR2 as SYDVKM. CDR3 region: CASSLGLAGGIGEQFF. The CDR3 DNA reads TGTGCCAGCAGTTTAGGTCTAGCGGGGGGAATTGGTGAGCAGTTCTTC.

The chain joins TRBV28 to TRBJ2-7; 9 nucleotides align to TRBD1. Germline V gives CDR1 MDHEN, CDR2 SYDVKM. Trimming removed 5 bases from V and 4 bases from J; junction bases left unmatched: 12. The CDR3 runs 16 residues. In nucleotides, the CDR3 is TGTGCCAGCAGTGCAGCGGGACAGGGAGGTGGTTACGAGCAGTACTTC. This encodes CASSAAGQGGGYEQYF.

This sequence joins TRBV14 and TRBJ1-2, with 8 bases identical to TRBD1. Unmatched junction bases numbered 6, after V lost 4 bases and J lost 8 bases. This CDR3 is built from 13 residues. Per germline, CDR1 SGHDN and CDR2 FVKESK. In nucleotides, the CDR3 is TGTGCCAGCAGCCCGATGACAGGGGTGGGCTACACCTTC. Encoded protein: CASSPMTGVGYTF.